The rows below give T cell receptor beta chains drawn from one sample of a study of vaccination effects on CD4 cells after COVID-19. Using immunoSEQ multiplex PCR, the repertoire was profiled, and TCRdb retains in-frame clones only, with some absent. Among roughly 50,000 clones listed, 80% were seen once. Antigen specificity for these receptors is unknown. The sample here was CD4+ T cells from PBMCs cultured with HCoV-229E spike peptides, taken before COVID-19 vaccination. These TCRs come from a human donor who received a COVID-19 vaccine. CDR3s include the opening cysteine and the closing phenylalanine or tryptophan. Each record gives: clone size, V gene, D gene, J gene, CDR3 DNA, CDR3 protein. A D gene is named only where the DNA matches it firmly. Part of the rows lack a size; the others show once, few, many or a class for expanded clones.

clone size: .
V gene: TRBV3-1/TRBV3-2
D gene: TRBD2
J gene: TRBJ2-5
CDR3 DNA: TGTGCCAGCAGCCTTACTAGCGGGGGCCCGGAGACCCAGTACTTC
CDR3 protein: CASSLTSGGPETQYF

clone size: .
V gene: TRBV20-1
D gene: TRBD2
J gene: TRBJ2-1
CDR3 DNA: TGCAGTGCTAGTCGGGGGGGATCCTACAATGAGCAGTTCTTC
CDR3 protein: CSASRGGSYNEQFF

clone size: few
V gene: TRBV2
D gene: .
J gene: TRBJ1-4
CDR3 DNA: TGTGCCAGCAGTGACAGGGACCGGGAAAAACTGTTTTTT
CDR3 protein: CASSDRDREKLFF

clone size: few
V gene: TRBV2
D gene: TRBD1
J gene: TRBJ2-2
CDR3 DNA: TGTGCCAGCTCTTCGTGGACAGGGGCCCCCTCGCACACCGGGGAGCTGTTTTTT
CDR3 protein: CASSSWTGAPSHTGELFF

clone size: .
V gene: TRBV27
D gene: .
J gene: TRBJ2-1
CDR3 DNA: TGTGCCAGCAGCCCCACGGCGGACTCCTACAATGAGCAGTTCTTC
CDR3 protein: CASSPTADSYNEQFF

clone size: .
V gene: TRBV19
D gene: .
J gene: TRBJ1-1
CDR3 DNA: TGTGCCAGTAAGGTCGGGCAAGCTTTGAACACTGAAGCTTTCTTT
CDR3 protein: CASKVGQALNTEAFF

clone size: .
V gene: TRBV19
D gene: TRBD2
J gene: TRBJ2-1
CDR3 DNA: TGTGCCAGTACTAGCGGGGGGGAACACAATGAGCAGTTCTTC
CDR3 protein: CASTSGGEHNEQFF

clone size: .
V gene: TRBV5-1
D gene: .
J gene: TRBJ1-2
CDR3 DNA: TGCGCCAGCAGCCCGGAACAGGTAACCTATGGCTACACCTTC
CDR3 protein: CASSPEQVTYGYTF

clone size: .
V gene: TRBV2
D gene: TRBD2
J gene: TRBJ2-5
CDR3 DNA: TGTGCCAGCATAGGACTAGCGGGGGGGCAATCGGCATTTGGAGAGACCCAGTACTTC
CDR3 protein: CASIGLAGGQSAFGETQYF

clone size: .
V gene: TRBV18
D gene: TRBD1
J gene: TRBJ2-1
CDR3 DNA: TGTGCCAGCTCACCTTTGACAGGGGATGGGAATGAGCAGTTCTTC
CDR3 protein: CASSPLTGDGNEQFF